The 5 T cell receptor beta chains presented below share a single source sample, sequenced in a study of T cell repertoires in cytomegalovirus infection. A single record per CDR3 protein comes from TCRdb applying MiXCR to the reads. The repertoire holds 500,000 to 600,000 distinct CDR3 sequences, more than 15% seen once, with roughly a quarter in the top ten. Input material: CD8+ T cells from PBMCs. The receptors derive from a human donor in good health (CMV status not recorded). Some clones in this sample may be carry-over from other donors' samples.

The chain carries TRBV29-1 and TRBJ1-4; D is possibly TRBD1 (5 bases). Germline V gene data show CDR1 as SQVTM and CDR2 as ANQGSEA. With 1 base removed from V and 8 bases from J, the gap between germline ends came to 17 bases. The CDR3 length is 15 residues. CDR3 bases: TGCAGCGTTGAAGTTACGACAGACAGAAGGGAAAAACTGTTTTTT. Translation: CSVEVTTDRREKLFF. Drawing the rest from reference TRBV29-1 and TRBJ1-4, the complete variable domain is SAVISQKPSRDICQRGTSLTIQCQVDSQVTMMFWYRQQPGQSLTLIATANQGSEATYESGFVIDKFPISRPNLTFSTLTVSNMSPEDSSIYLCSVEVTTDRREKLFFGSGTQLSVL.

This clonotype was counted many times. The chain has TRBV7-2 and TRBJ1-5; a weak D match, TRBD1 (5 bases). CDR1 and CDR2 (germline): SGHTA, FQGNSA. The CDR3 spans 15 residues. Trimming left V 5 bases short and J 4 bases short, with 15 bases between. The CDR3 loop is CASSPPGTGNQPQHF. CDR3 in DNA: TGTGCCAGCAGCCCCCCGGGGACGGGGAATCAGCCCCAGCATTTT.

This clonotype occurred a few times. DNA for the CDR3: TGTGCCAGCACCCCGGAAGCCACAGATACGCAGTATTTT. It specifies CASTPEATDTQYF. The chain combines TRBV9 with TRBJ2-3; no firm D call. V lost 6 bases to trimming and J lost 2 bases, with 10 bases between them. The CDR3 is 13 amino acids. Germline-derived CDR1 and CDR2 are SGDLS and YYNGEE.

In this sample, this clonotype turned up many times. The CDR3 sequence is CASSILAGGKNEQFF. For the CDR3, the DNA is TGTGCCAGCAGCATTCTAGCGGGAGGGAAAAATGAGCAGTTCTTC. This chain uses TRBV7-8 with TRBJ2-1; 12 bases are a match to TRBD2. The CDR3 contains 15 residues. The J segment lost 7 bases and the V segment lost 5 bases, leaving 6 bases of the junction unmatched. In germline, CDR1 is SGHVS, CDR2 FQNEAQ.

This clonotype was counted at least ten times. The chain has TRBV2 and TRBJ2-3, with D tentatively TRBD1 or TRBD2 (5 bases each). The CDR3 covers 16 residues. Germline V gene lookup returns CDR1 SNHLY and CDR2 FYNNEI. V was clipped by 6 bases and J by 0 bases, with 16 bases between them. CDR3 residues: CASRAGRVSSTDTQYF. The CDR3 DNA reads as TGTGCCAGCAGGGCGGGCAGGGTATCTAGCACAGATACGCAGTATTTT.